The rows below give T cell receptor beta chains drawn from one sample of a study of CD8 T cells in ankylosing spondylitis. TCRdb used MiXCR to reprocess the 5' RACE reads, holding one entry per CDR3 protein. Of 380,000 or so distinct CDR3 sequences detected, 20% appear once; the ten largest clones hold around 13%. The sequenced sample consisted of blood, either unsorted or a sorted T cell fraction (not recorded which). The receptors shown here come from a male donor with ankylosing spondylitis or in good health (not recorded which). The CDR3 runs from the conserved cysteine through the conserved F or W. A D gene is named only where the DNA matches it firmly. Part of the rows lack a size; the others show once, few, many or a class for expanded clones.

clone size: once
D gene: -
J gene: TRBJ2-7
V gene: TRBV27
CDR3 DNA: TGTGCCAGCAGTTCCGGACCGGGATACGAGCAGTACTTC
CDR3 protein: CASSSGPGYEQYF

clone size: many
D gene: -
J gene: TRBJ1-5
V gene: TRBV12-3/TRBV12-4
CDR3 DNA: TGTGCCAGCAGGTCCGCCCTAACACCCTCCCAGCATTTT
CDR3 protein: CASRSALTPSQHF

clone size: -
D gene: -
J gene: TRBJ2-3
V gene: TRBV6-5
CDR3 DNA: TGTGCCAGCAGTTATTCGGCGGTCCCTGGGTATACGCAGTATTTT
CDR3 protein: CASSYSAVPGYTQYF

clone size: -
D gene: -
J gene: TRBJ2-3
V gene: TRBV5-6
CDR3 DNA: TGTGCCAGCAGCGTTGACCCGATATCAGATACGCAGTATTTT
CDR3 protein: CASSVDPISDTQYF

clone size: -
D gene: TRBD1
J gene: TRBJ2-7
V gene: TRBV12-3/TRBV12-4
CDR3 DNA: TGTGCCAGCAAGGTAGGACAGGGCTACGAGCAGTACTTC
CDR3 protein: CASKVGQGYEQYF

clone size: -
D gene: -
J gene: TRBJ1-2
V gene: TRBV11-2
CDR3 DNA: TGTGCCAGCAGCCCAAACTACGGGGGACTATATGGCTACACCTTC
CDR3 protein: CASSPNYGGLYGYTF

clone size: few
D gene: TRBD2
J gene: TRBJ2-5
V gene: TRBV6-2/TRBV6-3
CDR3 DNA: TGTGCCAGCAGTTCTCCGGGACTAGCGGGGGGGCCGTTTGCCGAACAAGAGACCCAGTACTTC
CDR3 protein: CASSSPGLAGGPFAEQETQYF

clone size: -
D gene: TRBD2
J gene: TRBJ2-2
V gene: TRBV3-1
CDR3 DNA: TGTGCCAGCAGCCAAGATTTAGCGGGTGGATTCACCGGGGAGCTGTTTTTT
CDR3 protein: CASSQDLAGGFTGELFF

clone size: -
D gene: TRBD2
J gene: TRBJ2-3
V gene: TRBV3-1
CDR3 DNA: TGTGCCAGCAGCCATCCGGAGAGTAGCGGGGGGCCGAGCACAGATACGCAGTATTTT
CDR3 protein: CASSHPESSGGPSTDTQYF

clone size: -
D gene: TRBD1
J gene: TRBJ2-5
V gene: TRBV5-1
CDR3 DNA: TGCGCCAGCAGCTTGCGTCCCGGGACAGGGATGGAGGAGACCCAGTACTTC
CDR3 protein: CASSLRPGTGMEETQYF

clone size: few
D gene: -
J gene: TRBJ2-2
V gene: TRBV28
CDR3 DNA: TGTGCCAGCACACTGAGTCTCGGACTCACCGGGGAGCTGTTTTTT
CDR3 protein: CASTLSLGLTGELFF

clone size: -
D gene: -
J gene: TRBJ2-2
V gene: TRBV21-1
CDR3 DNA: TGTGCCAGCAGCAATATCGGGACAGAGAACACCGGGGAGCTGTTTTTT
CDR3 protein: CASSNIGTENTGELFF

clone size: -
D gene: -
J gene: TRBJ1-1
V gene: TRBV5-1
CDR3 DNA: TGCGCCAGCAGCTTGCTACCGACTTCGGGGACTGAAGCTTTCTTT
CDR3 protein: CASSLLPTSGTEAFF

clone size: few
D gene: -
J gene: TRBJ2-7
V gene: TRBV29-1
CDR3 DNA: TGCAGCGTGGGGGTGGCAGGGTCCTACGAGCAGTACTTC
CDR3 protein: CSVGVAGSYEQYF

clone size: -
D gene: -
J gene: TRBJ2-1
V gene: TRBV5-6
CDR3 DNA: TGTGCCAGCAGCTTGCTCCCCGGGACACCTTACAATGAGCAGTTCTTC
CDR3 protein: CASSLLPGTPYNEQFF

clone size: -
D gene: -
J gene: TRBJ2-7
V gene: TRBV30
CDR3 DNA: TGTGCCTGGAGTACATACTACGAGCAGTACTTC
CDR3 protein: CAWSTYYEQYF

clone size: -
D gene: TRBD1
J gene: TRBJ2-7
V gene: TRBV20-1
CDR3 DNA: TGCAGTGCTGTATCCGGGACAGGCTCCTACGAGCAGTACTTC
CDR3 protein: CSAVSGTGSYEQYF

clone size: -
D gene: -
J gene: TRBJ2-1
V gene: TRBV6-5
CDR3 DNA: TGTGCCAGCGGACATAAAGGGTTTGAGCAGTTCTTC
CDR3 protein: CASGHKGFEQFF

clone size: -
D gene: -
J gene: TRBJ2-2
V gene: TRBV6-1
CDR3 DNA: TGTGCCAGCAGCTGGGAAGCGGGCACCGGGGAGCTGTTTTTT
CDR3 protein: CASSWEAGTGELFF

clone size: few
D gene: TRBD2
J gene: TRBJ2-7
V gene: TRBV9
CDR3 DNA: TGTGCCAGCAGCGTAGGGGGACTAGATGAGTACGAGCAGTACTTC
CDR3 protein: CASSVGGLDEYEQYF

clone size: -
D gene: -
J gene: TRBJ2-1
V gene: TRBV19
CDR3 DNA: TGTGCCAGTACCCCAGGGGGAGGGGGCTCATACAATGAGCAGTTCTTC
CDR3 protein: CASTPGGGGSYNEQFF

clone size: few
D gene: -
J gene: TRBJ2-1
V gene: TRBV2
CDR3 DNA: TGTGCCAGCAGTGAAGTCGCAGGGTTCAATGAGCAGTTCTTC
CDR3 protein: CASSEVAGFNEQFF

clone size: -
D gene: -
J gene: TRBJ2-1
V gene: TRBV29-1
CDR3 DNA: TGCAGCGTTGAAGCCCCGTCAGGGAGCTCCTACAATGAGCAGTTCTTC
CDR3 protein: CSVEAPSGSSYNEQFF

clone size: -
D gene: TRBD2
J gene: TRBJ2-7
V gene: TRBV9
CDR3 DNA: TGTGCCAGCAGCGTACGACTAGCGGGGGCCAACTCCTACGAGCAGTACTTC
CDR3 protein: CASSVRLAGANSYEQYF

clone size: -
D gene: -
J gene: TRBJ2-1
V gene: TRBV7-9
CDR3 DNA: TGTGCCAGCAGCTCCGGAGGAGGTCCCTCCTACAATGAGCAGTTCTTC
CDR3 protein: CASSSGGGPSYNEQFF

clone size: -
D gene: -
J gene: TRBJ1-1
V gene: TRBV4-1
CDR3 DNA: TGCGCCAGCAGCCAAGTCATAGAGAACACTGAAGCTTTCTTT
CDR3 protein: CASSQVIENTEAFF

clone size: -
D gene: -
J gene: TRBJ1-1
V gene: TRBV29-1
CDR3 DNA: TGCAGCGTTGAGGGGCCCGAGGGCCCGAACACTGAAGCTTTCTTT
CDR3 protein: CSVEGPEGPNTEAFF

clone size: few
D gene: TRBD1
J gene: TRBJ1-2
V gene: TRBV19
CDR3 DNA: TGTGCCAGCGGAACCCCCGGGACAGGGCTCTATGGCTACACCTTC
CDR3 protein: CASGTPGTGLYGYTF

clone size: -
D gene: TRBD1
J gene: TRBJ2-1
V gene: TRBV3-1
CDR3 DNA: TGTGCCAGCAGCTCCCCAGACAGGGGACACAATGAGCAGTTCTTC
CDR3 protein: CASSSPDRGHNEQFF

clone size: -
D gene: -
J gene: TRBJ2-5
V gene: TRBV27
CDR3 DNA: TGTGCCAGCGCCAACAGGGAGACCCAGTACTTC
CDR3 protein: CASANRETQYF

clone size: -
D gene: -
J gene: TRBJ2-2
V gene: TRBV12-1
CDR3 DNA: TGTGCCAGCAGCTTTGGTGACAGGGGGTTGGGCGGGGAGCTGTTTTTT
CDR3 protein: CASSFGDRGLGGELFF

clone size: -
D gene: TRBD1
J gene: TRBJ1-5
V gene: TRBV2
CDR3 DNA: TGTGCCAGCAGTGAGGGGACAGGGCGGGGACAGCCCCAGCATTTT
CDR3 protein: CASSEGTGRGQPQHF